Each of the 3 T cell receptor beta chains below was sequenced from the same sample in a study of shared clonotypes between healthy human individuals. Assay: immunoSEQ multiplex PCR; the TCRdb copy retains only in-frame clones and omits some. The table lists 1,100,000 or so clones, more than 75% of them singletons. Material for sequencing was memory CD4+ T cells from PBMCs. Subset described: CD45RA-negative fraction. The receptors derive from a man younger than 35 in good health. Some clones in this sample may be carry-over from other donors' samples.

This clone came up once. The rearrangement joins TRBV7-2 to TRBJ2-3, with 11 bases identical to TRBD2. Germline trimming cut 3 bases from V and 6 bases from J; bases unmatched to any gene: 11. This CDR3 has 17 residues. Germline V gene sequence: CDR1 SGHTA, CDR2 FQGNSA. The CDR3 DNA reads TGTGCCAGCAGCTTTTACGTGACTAGCGGGGCCGGGGATACGCAGTATTTT. Translation: CASSFYVTSGAGDTQYF.

About this clone itself: Other nucleotide sequences from this sample produce the same CDR3. The chain recombines TRBV7-2 with TRBJ2-5, with D possibly being TRBD1 (6 bases). Germline values: CDR1 SGHTA, CDR2 FQGNSA. The CDR3 is 13 amino acids. V was trimmed by 3 bases and J by 4 bases, leaving 9 bases between them. CDR3 bases: TGTGCCAGCAGCTTCAGGGGCGGAGAGACCCAGTACTTC. Its protein product is CASSFRGGETQYF.

V is TRBV2 and J is TRBJ2-1; unclear D gene. V was trimmed by 6 bases and J by 2 bases, leaving 14 bases between them. The CDR3 has 15 residues. Germline V lookup: CDR1 SNHLY, CDR2 FYNNEI. CDR3 nucleotides: TGTGCCAGCAGCCTATTGAGACCCACCTACAATGAGCAGTTCTTC. This codes for CASSLLRPTYNEQFF.